The 4 T cell receptor beta chains listed next were all sequenced from one sample in a study of T cell responses to AZD1222 COVID-19 vaccine. Assay: immunoSEQ multiplex PCR; the TCRdb copy retains only in-frame clones and omits some. The profile shows some 110,000 clones, almost 90% of them singletons. Specimen: peripheral blood, collected on day 0 of AZD1222 vaccination. These receptors came from an adult in good health.

The CDR3 coding sequence is TGTGCCAGCAGCAAGTGGACAGGGACATTGAGCTCCTACAATGAGCAGTTCTTC. Protein: CASSKWTGTLSSYNEQFF. The V gene is TRBV21-1, the J gene TRBJ2-1; the table calls TRBD1, which could not be checked here. TRBV21-1 is a listed pseudogene. The CDR3 sequence is 18 residues long.

The CDR3 DNA follows: TGCGCCAGCAGCCAAGTTCCGAGCTCCTATAATTCACCCCTCCACTTT. The encoded protein is CASSQVPSSYNSPLHF. The chain couples TRBV4-1 to TRBJ1-6; no definite D call. The CDR3 runs 16 residues. Trimming took off 1 base at V and 0 bases at J, with 7 bases between the two ends. The germline V gene has CDR1 MGHRA and CDR2 YSYEKL.

The chain recombines TRBV4-2 with TRBJ1-4, with D uncertain. Germline V gene sequence: CDR1 LGHNA, CDR2 YNFKEQ. CDR3 length equals 17 residues. Trimming pared 4 bases from V and 5 bases from J, leaving 20 bases between. The CDR3 DNA is TGTGCCAGCAGCCCGGTGGAGACTTCCGTAGGGAATGAAAAACTGTTTTTT. It yields the protein CASSPVETSVGNEKLFF.

The gene calls are TRBV9 and TRBJ2-1; possibly TRBD1 or TRBD2 for D (5 bases each). Germline V gene sequence: CDR1 SGDLS, CDR2 YYNGEE. The length of the CDR3 is 14 residues. The germline V and J ends were trimmed by 0 bases and 10 bases, with 14 bases remaining between them. The CDR3 coding sequence is TGTGCCAGCAGCGTAGGGGACCTCTCGGTGGAGCAGTTCTTC. This encodes CASSVGDLSVEQFF.